The rows below give T cell receptor beta chains drawn from one sample of a study of blood T cell repertoires in COVID-19. The assay was immunoSEQ multiplex PCR, and TCRdb's table has in-frame clones only and misses some. Of more than 150,000 clones listed, roughly 83% are singletons. The sample was PBMCs or T cells enriched from blood (not recorded which). These receptors all come from a woman aged 55-69 years who had recovered from COVID-19. Each CDR3 is given with its conserved first and last residue. The D gene is left open where the match is weak. Clone size is given for some rows only: seen once, a few or many times, or a class if the clone is expanded.

j_call d_call v_call clone_size cdr3_aa cdr3_nt
TRBJ1-5 - TRBV4-2 few CASSQGQSNQPQHF TGTGCCAGCAGCCAAGGACAGAGCAATCAGCCCCAGCATTTT
TRBJ2-1 - TRBV7-9 - CASSDYSVYNEQFF TGTGCCAGCAGCGATTACAGTGTCTACAATGAGCAGTTCTTC
TRBJ2-7 TRBD2 TRBV19 once CASSWLAGDYEQYF TGTGCCAGTAGTTGGCTAGCGGGAGACTACGAGCAGTACTTC
TRBJ2-5 TRBD2 TRBV7-9 - CASSPMTGTSGGETQYF TGTGCCAGCAGCCCAATGACCGGGACTAGCGGTGGAGAGACCCAGTACTTC
TRBJ2-1 TRBD2 TRBV18 - CASSPNPGLSDHNEQFF TGTGCCAGCTCACCCAACCCGGGACTATCGGACCACAATGAGCAGTTCTTC
TRBJ2-3 - TRBV5-1 - CASSHNTGAARDTQYF TGCGCCAGCAGCCACAATACCGGAGCGGCACGGGATACGCAGTATTTT
TRBJ1-1 TRBD1 TRBV10-2 once CASSLGQGNTEAFF TGCGCCAGCAGCCTAGGACAGGGAAACACTGAAGCTTTCTTT
TRBJ2-7 TRBD2 TRBV28 - CASSILSGSGREQYF TGTGCCAGCAGTATCCTTAGCGGGAGCGGGCGCGAGCAGTACTTC
TRBJ1-6 - TRBV4-1 - CASSQDLLQINSPLHF TGCGCCAGCAGCCAAGATCTTCTCCAGATTAATTCACCCCTCCACTTT
TRBJ2-3 TRBD2 TRBV29-1 - CSINLAGVTDTQYF TGCAGCATCAATCTAGCGGGGGTCACAGATACGCAGTATTTT
TRBJ2-5 - TRBV5-4 - CASSQGLYQETQYF TGTGCCAGCAGCCAGGGGCTATACCAAGAGACCCAGTACTTC
TRBJ1-2 - TRBV30 - CAWSVRYGYTF TGTGCCTGGAGTGTCCGCTATGGCTACACCTTC
TRBJ1-2 - TRBV6-5 - CASWGGVYGYTF TGTGCCAGCTGGGGGGGGGTCTATGGCTACACCTTC
TRBJ2-7 - TRBV7-7 - CASSLGTDSYEQYF TGTGCTAGCAGCCTCGGGACTGACTCCTACGAGCAGTACTTC
TRBJ1-5 TRBD1 TRBV24-1 - CATSDSGQGGEPQHF TGTGCCACCAGTGACTCCGGACAGGGAGGGGAGCCCCAGCATTTT
TRBJ2-3 TRBD2 TRBV7-3 - CASSLRVSGSPATDTQYF TGTGCCAGCAGCTTAAGAGTAAGCGGGAGCCCCGCTACAGATACGCAGTATTTT
TRBJ2-1 - TRBV19 once CASSTGFSYNEQFF TGTGCCAGTTCAACGGGATTCTCCTACAATGAGCAGTTCTTC
TRBJ2-7 - TRBV14 - CASSQEGLALAVGTYEQYF TGTGCCAGCAGCCAAGAGGGGCTAGCGTTGGCCGTGGGGACCTACGAGCAGTACTTC
TRBJ2-1 - TRBV7-3 once CASSLTRGISYNEQFF TGTGCCAGCAGCTTAACGCGCGGAATCTCCTACAATGAGCAGTTCTTC
TRBJ2-1 - TRBV6-6 - CASSYSSSNEQFF TGTGCCAGCAGTTACTCTAGCAGCAATGAGCAGTTCTTC
TRBJ2-5 TRBD1 TRBV28 once CATRTGETQYF TGTGCGACTAGGACAGGGGAGACCCAGTACTTC
TRBJ1-2 - TRBV5-1 - CASSSRSDSPNYGYTF TGCGCCAGCAGCTCGCGATCGGACAGCCCTAACTATGGCTACACCTTC
TRBJ1-1 TRBD1 TRBV3-1/TRBV3-2 once CASSQEITGVAFF TGTGCCAGCAGCCAAGAAATCACAGGGGTAGCTTTCTTT
TRBJ2-1 TRBD2 TRBV10-3 many CAISEVAGPYNEQFF TGTGCCATCAGTGAGGTAGCGGGGCCCTACAATGAGCAGTTCTTC
TRBJ2-7 TRBD1 TRBV19 once CASSGTVRSSYEQYF TGTGCCAGTAGCGGGACAGTTCGGAGCTCCTACGAGCAGTACTTC
TRBJ2-3 TRBD1 TRBV19 - CASSGQGIGTDTQYF TGTGCCAGTTCGGGACAGGGGATCGGCACAGATACGCAGTATTTT
TRBJ1-4 - TRBV5-1 - CASSFKGTNEKLFF TGCGCCAGCAGCTTTAAGGGGACTAATGAAAAACTGTTTTTT
TRBJ2-2 TRBD1 TRBV11-3 - CASSYRGAGELFF TGTGCCAGCAGCTACAGGGGGGCCGGGGAGCTGTTTTTT
TRBJ2-3 TRBD2 TRBV7-2 - CASSLGVAGAGDTQYF TGTGCCAGCAGCTTGGGGGTAGCGGGTGCGGGAGATACGCAGTATTTT
TRBJ1-2 TRBD1 TRBV10-3 once CAISESGGAGTGGNYGYTF TGTGCCATCAGTGAGTCGGGCGGGGCCGGGACAGGAGGCAACTATGGCTACACCTTC
TRBJ2-5 TRBD2 TRBV5-1 - CASSRGLAGEQETQYF TGCGCCAGCAGCCGCGGACTAGCGGGGGAACAAGAGACCCAGTACTTC
TRBJ2-3 - TRBV5-6 - CASSLRDTQYF TGTGCCAGCAGCCTTCGGGATACGCAGTATTTT
TRBJ1-5 - TRBV28 - CASSFAPLSNQPQHF TGTGCCAGCAGTTTTGCTCCACTTAGCAATCAGCCCCAGCATTTT
TRBJ1-2 - TRBV5-4 - CASSLDTSNYGYTF TGTGCCAGCAGCTTGGACACCAGTAACTATGGCTACACCTTC
TRBJ2-1 TRBD2 TRBV19 - CASSGGLAGNEQFF TGTGCCAGTAGCGGTGGACTAGCGGGAAATGAGCAGTTCTTC
TRBJ1-5 - TRBV4-1 - CASSQDFNQPQHF TGCGCCAGCAGCCAAGACTTCAATCAGCCCCAGCATTTT
TRBJ1-2 TRBD1 TRBV11-2 - CASSVGQVYGYTF TGTGCCAGCAGCGTGGGACAGGTTTATGGCTACACCTTC
TRBJ1-4 - TRBV28 - CASSYIQETNEKLFF TGTGCCAGCAGTTATATACAGGAAACTAATGAAAAACTGTTTTTT
TRBJ1-3 - TRBV9 - CASSAGWVSSGNTIYF TGTGCCAGCAGCGCAGGTTGGGTTTCCTCTGGAAACACCATATATTTT
TRBJ1-2 - TRBV19 - CASKEGVYGYTF TGTGCCAGTAAGGAAGGGGTCTATGGCTACACCTTC
TRBJ1-2 - TRBV6-1 - CASSDVGRGSSF -
TRBJ1-1 TRBD1 TRBV3-1/TRBV3-2 - CASSLRSSGTGEAFF TGTGCCAGCAGCCTACGGTCCTCCGGGACAGGGGAAGCTTTCTTT
TRBJ2-2 TRBD1 TRBV27 few CASTGQGVGELFF TGTGCCAGCACTGGACAGGGTGTCGGGGAGCTGTTTTTT
TRBJ1-3 - TRBV5-6 - CASSFVAVSGNTIYF TGTGCCAGCAGCTTTGTCGCGGTCTCTGGAAACACCATATATTTT
TRBJ2-1 TRBD1 TRBV5-1 - CASSLDRGTYQFF TGCGCCAGCAGCTTGGACAGGGGTACCTACCAGTTCTTC
TRBJ2-1 TRBD1 TRBV12-5 - CASGLGQGNIMNEQFF TGTGCTAGTGGTTTGGGACAGGGCAATATCATGAATGAGCAGTTCTTC
TRBJ2-3 - TRBV19 - CASSMRTITDTQYF TGTGCCAGTAGTATGCGAACGATCACAGATACGCAGTATTTT
TRBJ1-6 - TRBV6-5 - CASSPAGGRSPLHF TGTGCCAGCAGTCCCGCCGGGGGTCGTTCACCCCTCCACTTT
TRBJ1-5 - TRBV2 - CASRGAEFEPQHF TGTGCCAGCAGGGGGGCCGAATTTGAACCCCAGCATTTT
TRBJ2-3 - TRBV18 - CASSPPYPSSTDTQYF TGTGCCAGCTCACCTCCCTACCCTTCTAGCACAGATACGCAGTATTTT
TRBJ2-7 TRBD2 TRBV27 - CASSLGLAEHEQYF TGTGCCAGCAGCCTAGGACTAGCGGAGCACGAGCAGTACTTC
TRBJ1-1 - TRBV3-1/TRBV3-2 - CASSQATVNTEAFF TGTGCCAGCAGCCAAGCGACAGTGAACACTGAAGCTTTCTTT
TRBJ2-1 TRBD2 TRBV5-1 - CASSLGSGGAHSEQFF TGCGCCAGCAGCTTGGGTAGCGGGGGGGCCCATAGTGAGCAGTTCTTC
TRBJ1-2 - TRBV20-1 - CGGGPDYGYTF TGCGGGGGGGGACCCGACTATGGCTACACCTTC
TRBJ2-3 - TRBV19 - CASSIIYRADTQYF TGTGCCAGTAGTATAATATACAGGGCAGATACGCAGTATTTT
TRBJ1-1 - TRBV4-2 - CASSQGQVGDTEAFF TGTGCCAGCAGCCAAGGACAGGTAGGGGACACTGAAGCTTTCTTT
TRBJ2-5 - TRBV21-1 - CASSRWTALTEETQYF TGTGCCAGCAGCAGATGGACAGCACTGACAGAAGAGACCCAGTACTTC
TRBJ1-1 - TRBV29-1 - CSVERPNRYTEAFF TGCAGCGTTGAGCGCCCGAACCGATACACTGAAGCTTTCTTT